The 7 T cell receptor beta chains below come from one sample, sequenced in a study of cytomegalovirus exposure and HLA in healthy donors (TCRdb year 2017). The library was generated by the immunoSEQ multiplex PCR assay. For the multiplex PCR, a mixture combining 60 forward primers for TCR Vbeta segments and 13 reverse primers for TCR Jbeta segments was used. Entries here come from immuneACCESS through TCRdb and include only in-frame sequences with V and J called. Some clones fail to appear in such tables; in the studies checked, an unresolved V gene covers under half of the shortfall, and the cause of the remainder is unknown. A total of some 160,000 clones appear in this sample, around 75% of them only once. The top ten hold about 2% of the sample. The material sequenced was PBMCs. These receptors originate from a male donor in good health and CMV-seronegative.

The chain links TRBV4-1 to TRBJ2-6; 8 positions match TRBD1. V lost 3 bases and J lost 2; bases outside the gene matches: 9. The CDR3 length is 18 residues. Germline CDR1 reads MGHRA; CDR2 reads YSYEKL. CDR3 loop: CASSQIGTGTAGANVLTF. CDR3 in DNA: TGCGCCAGCAGCCAGATTGGGACAGGTACAGCTGGGGCCAACGTCCTGACTTTC.

The rearrangement uses TRBV5-8 and TRBJ1-5, with D possibly matching TRBD1 (6 bases). CDR1 SGHTS and CDR2 YDEGEE come from the germline V gene. The length of the CDR3 is 13 residues. V was pared by 3 bases and J by 4 bases, with 8 bases between. The CDR3 loop is CASSSDRNQPQHF. Here the CDR3 DNA reads TGTGCCAGCAGCTCGGACAGAAATCAGCCCCAGCATTTT.

V gene TRBV14 combines with J gene TRBJ2-5; no definite D call. The length of the CDR3 is 14 residues. The ends were cut back, 0 bases at V and 1 base at J, with 6 bases in the middle. The germline CDR1 and CDR2 sequences are SGHDN and FVKESK. CDR3 protein: CASSQDTGQETQYF. The CDR3 nucleotides read TGTGCCAGCAGCCAAGATACCGGCCAAGAGACCCAGTACTTC.

V is TRBV10-3 and J is TRBJ2-5; TRBD1 aligns across 11 bases. The CDR3 spans 16 residues. Per the germline V gene, CDR1 is ENHRY and CDR2 is SYGVKD. After removal of 3 bases from V and 5 bases from J, the junction contained 8 bases not matched to a gene. The CDR3, as DNA: TGTGCCATCAGTGAAGGGACAGGGGGATTTTTGGAGACCCAGTACTTC. Protein: CAISEGTGGFLETQYF.

This clone was detected only once. The chain is built from TRBV12-5 and TRBJ1-5; 7 bases agree with TRBD1. V was clipped by 1 base and J by 0 bases; unmatched bases: 6. Germline CDR1 and CDR2: LGHNT and FRNRAP. This CDR3 comprises 17 residues. CDR3 nucleotides: TGTGCTAGTGGTTTGGGACAGGGCCCTTATAGCAATCAGCCCCAGCATTTT. It is translated as CASGLGQGPYSNQPQHF.

The genes are TRBV30 and TRBJ1-1; D remains ambiguous. Germline V gene sequence: CDR1 GTSNPN, CDR2 SVGIG (reference sequence). This CDR3 has 11 amino acids. V was cut by 2 bases and J by 7 bases, with 8 bases left in between. CDR3 coding DNA: TGTGCCTGGAGTTGGGGAGTTGAAGCTTTCTTT. Amino acids: CAWSWGVEAFF.

The count of this clone is one. The CDR3 coding sequence is TGTGCCAGCAGAGTCAGACAGGGGGCAGGTGGCTACACCTTC. Protein: CASRVRQGAGGYTF. The rearrangement joins TRBV11-2 to TRBJ1-2, with 10 positions matching TRBD1. Germline V gene lookup returns CDR1 SGHAT and CDR2 FQNNGV. The CDR3 has 14 residues. Germline trimming cut 6 bases from V and 7 bases from J; bases unmatched to any gene: 8.